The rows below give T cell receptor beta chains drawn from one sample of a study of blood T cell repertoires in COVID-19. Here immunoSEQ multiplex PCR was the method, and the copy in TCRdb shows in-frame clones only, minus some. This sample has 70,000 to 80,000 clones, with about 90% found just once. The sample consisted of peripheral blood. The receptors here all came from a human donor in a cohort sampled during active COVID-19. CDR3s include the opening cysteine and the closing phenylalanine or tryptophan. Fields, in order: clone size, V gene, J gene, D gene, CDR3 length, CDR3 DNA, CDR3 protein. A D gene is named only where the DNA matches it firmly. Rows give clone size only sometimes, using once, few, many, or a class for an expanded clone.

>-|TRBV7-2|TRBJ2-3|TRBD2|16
TGTGCCAGCGGTAGACGAGCGGGGGCCGGGGGAGCTACGCAGTATTTT
CASGRRAGAGGATQYF
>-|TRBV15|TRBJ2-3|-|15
TGTGCCACCAGCAGAGGTGCGAAGAGCACAGATACGCAGTATTTT
CATSRGAKSTDTQYF
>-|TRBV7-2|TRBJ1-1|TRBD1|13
TGTGCCAGCGTTCCCTCCGGGACAGTTGGAGCTTTCTTT
CASVPSGTVGAFF
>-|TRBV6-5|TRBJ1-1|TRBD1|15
TGTGCCAGCAGACATGACAGGGGGGTGAACACTGAAGCTTTCTTT
CASRHDRGVNTEAFF
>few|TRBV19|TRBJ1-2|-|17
TGTGCCAGTGGCCGGAGAGACGGTAGACCAGGGAACTATGGCTACACCTTC
CASGRRDGRPGNYGYTF
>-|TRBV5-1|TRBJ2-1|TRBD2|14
TGCGCCAGCAGCTCAGGCGGGGGGTGGAGCGAGCAGTTCTTC
CASSSGGGWSEQFF
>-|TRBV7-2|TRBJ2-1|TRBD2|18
TGTGCCAGCAGCTTAGGTGAGAGGAGGGCTAGCGGGTACAATGAGCAGTTCTTC
CASSLGERRASGYNEQFF
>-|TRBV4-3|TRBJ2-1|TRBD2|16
TGCGCCAGCAGCCAAGAACTAGCGGGAGATTACAATGAGCAGTTCTTC
CASSQELAGDYNEQFF
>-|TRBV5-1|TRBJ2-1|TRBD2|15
TGCGCCAGCAAAAATTCTAGCGGCTCCCCGAATGAGCAGTTCTTC
CASKNSSGSPNEQFF
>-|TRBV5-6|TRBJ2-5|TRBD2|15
TGTGCCAGCAGCTGGGGACTAGCGGGGGTAGGGTCCCAGTACTTC
CASSWGLAGVGSQYF
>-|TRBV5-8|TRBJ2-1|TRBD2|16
TGTGCCAGCAGCTTGGTCGCGGGGGGCTCCTACAATGAGCAGTTCTTC
CASSLVAGGSYNEQFF
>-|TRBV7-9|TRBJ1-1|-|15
TGTGCCAGCAGCTCCCGGGCGGGGGCGGACACTGAAGCTTTCTTT
CASSSRAGADTEAFF
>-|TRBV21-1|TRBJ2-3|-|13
TGTGCCAGCCCACAATCACGGGGGACAGGGGTCTATTTT
CASPQSRGTGVYF
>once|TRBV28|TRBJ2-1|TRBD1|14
TGTGCCAGCAACCCAGGGGGAGCTTACAATGAGCAGTTCTTC
CASNPGGAYNEQFF
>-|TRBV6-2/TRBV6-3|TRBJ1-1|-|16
TGTGCCAGCAGTTGGGGCAGGGCCCTTACCCGGCCTGAAGCTTTCTTT
CASSWGRALTRPEAFF
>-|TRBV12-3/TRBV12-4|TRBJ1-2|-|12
TGTGCCAGCACCCCCCGGGTGGAAGGCTACACCTTC
CASTPRVEGYTF
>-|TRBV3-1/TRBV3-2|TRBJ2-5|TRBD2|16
TGTGCCAGCAGCCAAGCGATTAGCGGGGGGGCTGAGACCCAGTACTTC
CASSQAISGGAETQYF
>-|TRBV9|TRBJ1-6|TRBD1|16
TGTGCCAGCAGCGTAGACCCGACAGGGGGCGGTTCACCCCTCCACTTT
CASSVDPTGGGSPLHF
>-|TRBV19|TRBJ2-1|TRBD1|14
TGTGCCAGTAGAGTGGGACAGGACGTTAATGAGCAGTTCTTC
CASRVGQDVNEQFF
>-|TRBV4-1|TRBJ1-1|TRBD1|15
TGCGCCAGCAGCCAGTCGGGACAGGGGGCCACTGAAGCTTTCTTT
CASSQSGQGATEAFF
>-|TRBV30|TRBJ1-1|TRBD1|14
TGTGCCTGGAGCCGGGGACAGGGGGGCACTGAAGCTTTCTTT
CAWSRGQGGTEAFF
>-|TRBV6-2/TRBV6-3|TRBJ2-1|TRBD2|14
TGTGCCAGCAGTGGGGGAGGGGTGCTAATCCAGCAGTTCTTC
CASSGGGVLIQQFF
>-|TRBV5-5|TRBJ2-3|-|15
TGTGCCAGCAGCTCTTCAGGGGTTAGGGCAGATACGCAGTATTTT
CASSSSGVRADTQYF
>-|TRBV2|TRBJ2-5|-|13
TGTGCCAGCAGTGAAGGGGCAGGGGCGACCCAGTACTTC
CASSEGAGATQYF
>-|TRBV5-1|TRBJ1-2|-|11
TGCGCCATCAATCAGGGCTCTGGCTACACCTTC
CAINQGSGYTF
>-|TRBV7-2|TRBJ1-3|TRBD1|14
TGTGCCAGCAGCAGCAGGGGGTTGGGAAACACCATATATTTT
CASSSRGLGNTIYF
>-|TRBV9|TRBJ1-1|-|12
TGTGCCAGCAGCATGACAGGCCTTGAAGCTTTCTTT
CASSMTGLEAFF
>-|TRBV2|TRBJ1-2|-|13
TGTGCCAGCCTATACGGCAGGGAAGATGGCTACACCTTC
CASLYGREDGYTF
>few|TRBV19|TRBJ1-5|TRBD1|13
TGTGCCAGTAGACAGGGGTGGGATCAGCCCCAGCATTTT
CASRQGWDQPQHF
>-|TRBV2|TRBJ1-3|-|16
TGTGCCAGCAGTTCCGACAGGCTGAGCTCTGGAAACACCATATATTTT
CASSSDRLSSGNTIYF
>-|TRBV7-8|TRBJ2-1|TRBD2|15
TGTGCCAGCACCACGGGAGTGGGGGGGAGTAGAGAGCAGTTCTTC
CASTTGVGGSREQFF
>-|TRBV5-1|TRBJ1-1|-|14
TGCGCCAGCAGCTTGGCTACAGGGACGCTTGAAGCTTTCTTT
CASSLATGTLEAFF
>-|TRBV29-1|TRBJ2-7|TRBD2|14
TGCAGCGTTGGGACTAGCGGGGGGTCCTACGAGCAGTACTTC
CSVGTSGGSYEQYF
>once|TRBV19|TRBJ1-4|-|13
TGTGCCAGTAGTATTCAGGGGACTGAAAAACTGTTTTTT
CASSIQGTEKLFF
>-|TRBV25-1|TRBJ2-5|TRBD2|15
TGTGCCAGCAGTGAGCTAGCGGGGGGCTTGGAGACCCAGTACTTC
CASSELAGGLETQYF
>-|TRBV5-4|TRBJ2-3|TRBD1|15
TGTGCCAGCAGCTTGGGGACAGGGATCACAGATACGCAGTATTTT
CASSLGTGITDTQYF
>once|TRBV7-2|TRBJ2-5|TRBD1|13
TGTGCCAGCAGCGTCCAGGTCGACAGGGAGCAGTACTTC
CASSVQVDREQYF
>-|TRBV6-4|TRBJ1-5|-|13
TGTGCCAGCGCCGAACAGGGCAATCAGCCCCAGCATTTT
CASAEQGNQPQHF
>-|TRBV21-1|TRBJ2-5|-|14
TGTGCCAGCAGTCAAACTGAAGTACAAGAGACCCAGTACTTC
CASSQTEVQETQYF
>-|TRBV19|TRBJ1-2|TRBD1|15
TGTGCCAGTAGTGCTCGACAGGGGGCGGGCTATGGCTACACCTTC
CASSARQGAGYGYTF
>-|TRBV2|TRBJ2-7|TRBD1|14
TGTGCCAGCAGCCCCCGACAGGGCCACTACGAGCAGTACTTC
CASSPRQGHYEQYF
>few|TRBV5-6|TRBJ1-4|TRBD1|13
TGTGCCACCGGCGGGACAGGAGGGGAAAAACTGTTTTTT
CATGGTGGEKLFF
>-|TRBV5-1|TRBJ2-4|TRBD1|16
TGCGCCAGCAGCGGGGACAGGGGGGCGGGCAAAAACATTCAGTACTTC
CASSGDRGAGKNIQYF
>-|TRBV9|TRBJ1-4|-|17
TGTGCCAGCAGCGTAGCTACAGCAGGCCCCTTAAGTGAAAAACTGTTTTTT
CASSVATAGPLSEKLFF
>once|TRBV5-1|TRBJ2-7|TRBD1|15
TGCGCCAGCAGCGAAACGACAGGGGGCCTATACGAGCAGTACTTC
CASSETTGGLYEQYF